The rows below give T cell receptor beta chains drawn from one sample of a study of long-term antiretroviral therapy in people with HIV. Sequenced by immunoSEQ multiplex PCR; TCRdb stores in-frame clones only, minus some. The sample includes about 38,000 clones, roughly 80% of them seen just once. The source material was unsorted PBMCs, sampled 1.5 years after starting antiretroviral therapy. The receptors shown here come from a man younger than 35 with HIV. The CDR3 runs from the conserved cysteine through the conserved F or W.

v_gene: TRBV19
j_gene: TRBJ2-5
CDR3aa: CASSMGQGVAETQYF

v_gene: TRBV28
j_gene: TRBJ2-7
CDR3aa: CASKGHPAGEQYF

v_gene: TRBV5-1
j_gene: TRBJ1-4
CDR3aa: CASSLQGAGEKLFF

v_gene: TRBV5-1
j_gene: TRBJ2-1
CDR3aa: CASSKDTWSSYNEQFF

v_gene: TRBV7-9
j_gene: TRBJ1-2
CDR3aa: CASSTDRGHGYTF

v_gene: TRBV4-3
j_gene: TRBJ2-7
CDR3aa: CASSQDFMAEQYF

v_gene: TRBV25-1
j_gene: TRBJ1-2
CDR3aa: CASSPGQGTIDYGYTF

v_gene: TRBV2
j_gene: TRBJ2-2
CDR3aa: CASTYGEMGELFF

v_gene: TRBV4-3
j_gene: TRBJ1-2
CDR3aa: CASSQDWEVGGYTF

v_gene: TRBV5-3
j_gene: TRBJ2-7
CDR3aa: CARSFPTGCGHEQYF

v_gene: TRBV5-5
j_gene: TRBJ2-7
CDR3aa: CASSPSSYEQYF

v_gene: TRBV19
j_gene: TRBJ1-2
CDR3aa: CASNLDGDYGYTF

v_gene: TRBV28
j_gene: TRBJ1-5
CDR3aa: CASSTGRVQPQHF

v_gene: TRBV4-1
j_gene: TRBJ2-7
CDR3aa: CASSQVFYASYEQYF

v_gene: TRBV7-9
j_gene: TRBJ2-1
CDR3aa: CASSFWTSGKANEQFF

v_gene: TRBV5-1
j_gene: TRBJ2-7
CDR3aa: CASSLGEGEQYF

v_gene: TRBV4-3
j_gene: TRBJ2-7
CDR3aa: CASSPRQGTYEQYF

v_gene: TRBV30
j_gene: TRBJ2-7
CDR3aa: CAWSQNVEQYF

v_gene: TRBV11-2
j_gene: TRBJ1-2
CDR3aa: CASSLGVTGGDGYTF

v_gene: TRBV19
j_gene: TRBJ1-5
CDR3aa: CASSMRYSNQPQHF